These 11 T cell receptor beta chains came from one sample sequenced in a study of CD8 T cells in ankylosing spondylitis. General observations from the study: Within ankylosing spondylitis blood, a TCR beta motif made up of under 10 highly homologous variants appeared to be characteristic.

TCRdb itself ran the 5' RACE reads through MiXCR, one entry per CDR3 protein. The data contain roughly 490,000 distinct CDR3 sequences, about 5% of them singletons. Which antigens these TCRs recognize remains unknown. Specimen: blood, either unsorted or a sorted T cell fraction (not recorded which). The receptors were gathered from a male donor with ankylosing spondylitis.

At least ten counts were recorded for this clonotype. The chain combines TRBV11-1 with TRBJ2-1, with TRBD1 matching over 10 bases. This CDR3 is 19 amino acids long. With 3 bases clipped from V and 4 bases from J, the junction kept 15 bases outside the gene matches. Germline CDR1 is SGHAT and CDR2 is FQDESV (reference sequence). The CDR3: CASSFRQGARLLFYNEQFF. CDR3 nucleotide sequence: TGTGCCAGCAGCTTTCGACAGGGGGCGAGGCTATTGTTTTACAATGAGCAGTTCTTC.

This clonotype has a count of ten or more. For the CDR3, the DNA is TGTGCCAGCAGCGTGACGGACAGCGTGAGGTACGAGCAGTACTTC. It translates to CASSVTDSVRYEQYF. The chain employs TRBV9 and TRBJ2-7; tentative D call: TRBD1 (6 bases). Trimming shortened V by 2 bases and J by 4 bases, and 16 bases separated the two germline ends. The CDR3 consists of 15 residues. Germline loops: CDR1 SGDLS, CDR2 YYNGEE.

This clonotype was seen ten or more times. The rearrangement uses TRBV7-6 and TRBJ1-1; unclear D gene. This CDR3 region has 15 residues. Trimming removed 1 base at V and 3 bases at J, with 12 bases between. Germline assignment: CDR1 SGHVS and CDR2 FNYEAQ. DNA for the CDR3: TGTGCCAGCAGCTTAGGCCTCGGAGGGTACACTGAAGCTTTCTTT. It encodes CASSLGLGGYTEAFF.

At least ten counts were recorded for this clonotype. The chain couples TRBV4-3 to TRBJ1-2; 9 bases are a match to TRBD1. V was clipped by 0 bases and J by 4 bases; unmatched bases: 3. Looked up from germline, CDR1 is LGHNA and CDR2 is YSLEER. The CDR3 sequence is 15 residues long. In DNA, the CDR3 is TGCGCCAGCAGCCAAGATGCGACAGGGGGCTATGGCTACACCTTC. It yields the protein CASSQDATGGYGYTF.

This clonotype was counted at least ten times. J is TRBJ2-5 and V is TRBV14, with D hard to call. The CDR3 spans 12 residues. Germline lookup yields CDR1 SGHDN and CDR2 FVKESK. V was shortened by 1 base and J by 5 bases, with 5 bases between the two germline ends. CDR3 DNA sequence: TGTGCCAGCAGCCAAGTTTGGGAGACCCAGTACTTC. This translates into CASSQVWETQYF.

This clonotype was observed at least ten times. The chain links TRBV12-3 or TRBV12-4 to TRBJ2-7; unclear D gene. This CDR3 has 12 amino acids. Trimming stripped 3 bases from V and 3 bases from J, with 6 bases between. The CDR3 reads CASSFYGYEQYF. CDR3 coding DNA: TGTGCCAGCAGTTTCTACGGCTACGAGCAGTACTTC.

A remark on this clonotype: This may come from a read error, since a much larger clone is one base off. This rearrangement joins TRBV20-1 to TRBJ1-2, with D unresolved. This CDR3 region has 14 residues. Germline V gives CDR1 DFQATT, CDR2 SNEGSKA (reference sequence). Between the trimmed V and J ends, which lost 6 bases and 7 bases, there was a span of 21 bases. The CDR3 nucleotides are TGCAGTGCCTCAACCGCGGCAATCTCGTTTGGCTACACCTTC. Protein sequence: CSASTAAISFGYTF.

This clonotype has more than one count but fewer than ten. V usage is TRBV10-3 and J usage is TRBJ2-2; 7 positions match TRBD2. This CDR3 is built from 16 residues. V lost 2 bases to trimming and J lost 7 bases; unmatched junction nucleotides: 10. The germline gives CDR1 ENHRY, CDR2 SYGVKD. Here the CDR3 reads CAISEPRRERFGELFF. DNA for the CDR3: TGTGCCATCAGTGAGCCCCGGCGGGAGAGGTTCGGGGAGCTGTTTTTT.

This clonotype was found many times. CDR3 bases: TGTGCCAGCAGCTTGATAGGACAGTACCTCTACGAGCAGTACTTC. Residues: CASSLIGQYLYEQYF. The rearrangement links TRBV7-2 to TRBJ2-7; D is perhaps TRBD1 (6 bases). The V and J ends lost 3 bases and 3 bases respectively, with 15 bases between them. The germline CDR1 and CDR2 sequences are SGHTA and FQGNSA. The CDR3 loop spans 15 amino acids.

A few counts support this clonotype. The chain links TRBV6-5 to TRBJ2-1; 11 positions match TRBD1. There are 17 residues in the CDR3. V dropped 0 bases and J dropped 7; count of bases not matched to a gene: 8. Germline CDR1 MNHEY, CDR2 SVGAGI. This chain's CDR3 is CASSYSVGQGAINEQFF. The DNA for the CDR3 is TGTGCCAGCAGTTACTCGGTTGGACAGGGGGCGATAAATGAGCAGTTCTTC.

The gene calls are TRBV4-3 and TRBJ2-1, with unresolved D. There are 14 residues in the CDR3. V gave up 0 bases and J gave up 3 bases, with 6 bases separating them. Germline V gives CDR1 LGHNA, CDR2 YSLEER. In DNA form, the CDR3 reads TGCGCCAGCAGCCAAGAAGTCGTCTACAATGAGCAGTTCTTC. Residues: CASSQEVVYNEQFF.